One and the same sample provided the 28 T cell receptor beta chains below, sequenced in a study of T cells after posttransplantation cyclophosphamide. Methotrexate plus calcineurin inhibitor accompanied controls' myeloablative marrow transplants; sampling was 1 year later. This table comes from immunoSEQ multiplex PCR, and its TCRdb copy is limited to in-frame clones, with some not included. The profile shows approximately 10,000 clones, about 89% of them singletons. Specimen: PBMCs, collected approximately 430 days after allogeneic stem cell transplant with calcineurin inhibitor and methotrexate. The receptors here all came from a male patient between 50 and 60 years old who received an allogeneic stem cell transplant from an unrelated donor, was CMV-positive, and had chronic GVHD only. Some T cells may be provided by the graft donor.

V is TRBV4-3 and J is TRBJ2-7; weak D call: TRBD1 (6 bases). The CDR3 extends over 15 amino acids. Germline V gene lookup returns CDR1 LGHNA and CDR2 YSLEER. V lost 5 bases, J lost 7 bases, and 21 bases lay in between. DNA for the CDR3: TGCGCCAGCAGCGTAAGCCTACAGGGTTGGGGTGAGCAGTACTTC. Its translation is CASSVSLQGWGEQYF.

The J gene is TRBJ2-7, the V gene TRBV19; D is uncertain. From germline, CDR1 is LNHDA and CDR2 SQIVND (reference sequence). The CDR3 runs 14 residues. The V end lost 3 bases, the J end lost 1 base, and 10 bases lay between the germline ends. The CDR3 DNA is TGTGCCAGTAGTATGGGCAGTGGGTCCTACGAGCAGTACTTC. Protein product: CASSMGSGSYEQYF.

The V and J genes are TRBV6-1 and TRBJ2-5; 8 nucleotides line up with TRBD2. The better agreement between TRBJ2-7 and the DNA end casts doubt on the J call. This CDR3 comprises 15 residues. Germline-derived CDR1 and CDR2 are MNHNS and SASEGT. The CDR3 nucleotides read TGTGCCAGCAGGGCGGGGGCCAGCGGGGGATACGAGCAGTACTTC. Protein: CASRAGASGGYEQYF.

Details on this clone: The sample carries other DNA sequences with the same CDR3. The rearrangement joins TRBV29-1 to TRBJ2-7; 7 bases match TRBD1. Unmatched junction bases numbered 4, after V lost 4 bases and J lost 4 bases. The CDR3 spans 12 residues. In germline, CDR1 is SQVTM, CDR2 ANQGSEA. The CDR3: CSVGQGGYEQYF. Written as DNA, the CDR3 is TGCAGCGTTGGACAGGGCGGATACGAGCAGTACTTC.

This clone was seen only a few times. The sample holds other DNA sequences that translate to the same CDR3. The rearrangement joins TRBV19 to TRBJ1-1, with D unclear. The CDR3 loop spans 13 amino acids. The germline V gene has CDR1 LNHDA and CDR2 SQIVND (reference sequence). V was shortened by 3 bases and J by 1 base, with 6 bases between the two germline ends. The CDR3 coding sequence is TGTGCCAGTAGTATCTCAGGGAACACTGAAGCTTTCTTT. Encoded protein: CASSISGNTEAFF.

The chain couples TRBV7-8 to TRBJ2-7; 13 bases are shared with TRBD2. Germline CDR1 and CDR2: SGHVS and FQNEAQ. V dropped 2 bases and J dropped 7; count of bases not matched to a gene: 11. This CDR3 contains 17 residues. The CDR3 here is CASSLSGTSGIIVEQYF. DNA for the CDR3: TGTGCCAGCAGCTTATCAGGGACTAGCGGGATAATAGTTGAGCAGTACTTC.

This clone counts as large (0.1 to 1%). CDR3 sequence: CSAVGTGVFDEQYF. CDR3 nucleotide sequence: TGCAGCGCCGTAGGGACAGGGGTCTTTGACGAGCAGTACTTC. The chain couples TRBV29-1 to TRBJ2-7, with 10 bases identical to TRBD1. The CDR3 extends over 14 amino acids. CDR1 is SQVTM, CDR2 ANQGSEA, per germline. The V and J ends lost 7 bases and 5 bases, in that order; junction bases with no gene match: 11.

This clone occurred once. The gene calls are TRBV27 and TRBJ2-2; D call uncertain. The CDR3 loop spans 14 amino acids. Germline lookup yields CDR1 MNHEY and CDR2 SMNVEV (reference sequence). Trimming removed 4 bases from V and 7 bases from J, with 13 bases in between. In DNA, the CDR3 is TGTGCCAGCAGTTCCTTGACGGGTAACGGGGAGCTGTTTTTT. This translates into CASSSLTGNGELFF.

The V call is TRBV18, the J call TRBJ1-1, with D uncertain. Trimming took 5 bases from V and 5 from J, leaving 9 bases between them. This CDR3 has 12 amino acids. The germline V gene encodes CDR1 KGHSH and CDR2 LQKENI. CDR3 in DNA: TGTGCCAGCTCAAGTGGAGTTACTGAAGCTTTCTTT. It yields the protein CASSSGVTEAFF.

This sequence joins TRBV4-1 and TRBJ2-3; 8 positions match TRBD1. Germline V gene data show CDR1 as MGHRA and CDR2 as YSYEKL. After removal of 4 bases from V and 5 bases from J, the junction contained 8 bases not matched to a gene. CDR3 size: 15 residues. This CDR3 is CASSRRTGTGDTQYF. CDR3 DNA sequence: TGCGCCAGCAGCCGCCGGACAGGGACCGGAGATACGCAGTATTTT.

This rearrangement joins TRBV6-5 to TRBJ2-5; TRBD2 matches 8 bases. The CDR3 sequence is 15 residues long. Germline V CDR1 and CDR2: MNHEY, SVGAGI. V lost 2 bases, J lost 2 bases, and 4 bases stayed unmatched. The CDR3 nucleotides read TGTGCCAGCAGTTACCCAGAGCGGGAGCAAGAGACCCAGTACTTC. Translated: CASSYPEREQETQYF.

This clone was seen once. This chain connects TRBV15 to TRBJ2-7, with 7 positions matching TRBD2. Germline V gene sequence: CDR1 LNHNV, CDR2 YYDKDF (reference sequence). Germline trimming cut 0 bases from V and 0 bases from J; bases unmatched to any gene: 8. This CDR3 spans 17 amino acids. The DNA for the CDR3 is TGTGCCACCAGCAGAGATTTGGGGAGCGGGGCCTCCTACGAGCAGTACTTC. Translation: CATSRDLGSGASYEQYF.

This clone is a singleton in its sample. The rearrangement uses TRBV7-2 and TRBJ2-3; TRBD2 matches at 9 bases. This CDR3 contains 15 residues. V gave up 5 bases and J gave up 2 bases; unmatched junction bases: 5. Germline V gene data show CDR1 as SGHTA and CDR2 as FQGNSA. CDR3 sequence (DNA): TGTGCCAGCAGCACCCGACTAGCGGACACAGATACGCAGTATTTT. Its protein product is CASSTRLADTDTQYF.

The rearrangement links TRBV13 to TRBJ2-5; the D gene is possibly TRBD2 (6 bases). V was pared by 5 bases and J by 1 base, with 11 bases between. Germline CDR1 PRHDT, CDR2 FYEKMQ (reference sequence). There are 14 residues in the CDR3. The CDR3 spells CASSAGLTQETQYF. The CDR3 DNA is TGTGCCAGCAGCGCAGGACTAACCCAAGAGACCCAGTACTTC.

The chain uses TRBV29-1 and TRBJ2-1, with 10 bases fitting TRBD2. Germline lookup yields CDR1 SQVTM and CDR2 ANQGSEA. The CDR3 loop spans 16 amino acids. Trimming at V came to 8 bases and at J to 8 bases, leaving 18 bases not matched to a gene. The CDR3 coding sequence is TGCAGCACACGCTCTGGGGCTAGCGGGAGTAGCGATGAGCAGTTCTTC. This sequence encodes CSTRSGASGSSDEQFF.

This chain joins TRBV14 and TRBJ1-2; D perhaps matches TRBD1 (5 bases). The V and J ends lost 1 base and 0 bases respectively, with 15 bases between them. Germline CDR1 is SGHDN and CDR2 is FVKESK. This CDR3 spans 17 amino acids. As DNA, the CDR3 is TGTGCCAGCAGCCAAGGAGTGACAGAAACTACTAACTATGGCTACACCTTC. The encoded protein is CASSQGVTETTNYGYTF. The whole variable domain, filled in from reference TRBV14 and TRBJ1-2, reads EAGVTQFPSHSVIEKGQTVTLRCDPISGHDNLYWYRRVMGKEIKFLLHFVKESKQDESGMPNNRFLAERTGGTYSTLKVQPAELEDSGVYFCASSQGVTETTNYGYTFGSGTRLTVV.

V gene TRBV5-6 combines with J gene TRBJ2-7, with 11 bases lining up with TRBD2. There are 15 residues in the CDR3. The V and J ends lost 4 bases and 0 bases, in that order; junction bases with no gene match: 3. Germline CDR1 and CDR2: SGHDT and YYEEEE. The CDR3 protein is CASSPLAGDSYEQYF. The CDR3 bases are TGTGCCAGCAGCCCACTAGCGGGAGACTCCTACGAGCAGTACTTC.

The chain uses TRBV5-4 and TRBJ2-2; possibly TRBD1 for D (6 bases). The V gene lost 5 bases and the J gene lost 6 bases, with 11 bases spanning the gap. Germline CDR1 is SGHNT and CDR2 is YYREEE (reference sequence). The CDR3 sequence is 13 residues long. The CDR3 here is CASSSQGSGELFF. The CDR3 bases are TGTGCCAGCAGTTCACAGGGATCCGGGGAGCTGTTTTTT.

This chain links TRBV6-4 with TRBJ1-5, with 8 bases aligning to TRBD1. The CDR3 totals 16 residues. V shed 4 bases and J 2 bases; nucleotides not matched to a gene: 7. Germline loops: CDR1 MRHNA, CDR2 SNTAGT. The CDR3 sequence is CASSGLKTGGNQPQHF. CDR3 in DNA: TGTGCCAGCAGTGGCCTGAAGACAGGGGGCAATCAGCCCCAGCATTTT.

This clone was detected only a few times. The V and J genes are TRBV5-4 and TRBJ1-4; 9 nucleotides align to TRBD1. This CDR3 contains 15 residues. Germline values: CDR1 SGHNT, CDR2 YYREEE (reference sequence). V shed 0 bases, J shed 5 bases, and the junction held 2 bases outside the gene matches. CDR3 DNA sequence: TGTGCCAGCAGCTTGGTTGGACAGGGGAATGAAAAACTGTTTTTT. It codes for CASSLVGQGNEKLFF.

This rearrangement joins TRBV6-5 to TRBJ1-5, with D unclear. The CDR3 extends over 14 amino acids. CDR1 is MNHEY, CDR2 SVGAGI, per germline. Trimming cost V 6 bases and J 0 bases, with 9 bases left between them. For the CDR3, the DNA is TGTGCCAGCAGCCCCCGGGATAGCAATCAGCCCCAGCATTTT. Its protein product is CASSPRDSNQPQHF.

The chain uses TRBV27 and TRBJ2-1; a possible D gene is TRBD2 (6 bases). V lost 0 bases and J 0 bases, leaving 9 bases between the germline ends. The CDR3 covers 16 residues. In germline, CDR1 is MNHEY, CDR2 SMNVEV (reference sequence). This CDR3 is CASSLSSGYSYNEQFF. CDR3 nucleotides: TGTGCCAGCAGTTTATCTAGCGGCTACTCCTACAATGAGCAGTTCTTC.

The chain uses TRBV5-1 and TRBJ1-1, with D hard to call. V shed 8 bases and J shed 7 bases, with 12 bases lying between them. The CDR3 is 11 amino acids. Germline V lookup: CDR1 SGHRS, CDR2 YFSETQ. The CDR3 coding sequence is TGCGCCAGTCGAAACGGGATTGAAGCTTTCTTT. Translation gives CASRNGIEAFF.

This CDR3 is CASGLFGGDLNEQFF. The DNA for the CDR3 is TGTGCTAGTGGTTTGTTCGGGGGGGATTTAAATGAGCAGTTCTTC. The chain is built from TRBV12-5 and TRBJ2-1; the match to TRBD2 covers 8 bases. The CDR3 has 15 amino acids. The germline V gene has CDR1 LGHNT and CDR2 FRNRAP. With 2 bases clipped from V and 7 bases from J, the junction kept 7 bases outside the gene matches. Using reference TRBV12-5 and TRBJ2-1 for the parts outside the CDR3, the full variable domain is DARVTQTPRHKVTEMGQEVTMRCQPILGHNTVFWYRQTMMQGLELLAYFRNRAPLDDSGMPKDRFSAEMPDATLATLKIQPSEPRDSAVYFCASGLFGGDLNEQFFGPGTRLTVL.

This clone occurred once. The chain joins TRBV27 to TRBJ2-5; TRBD2 is a possible D gene (6 bases). The CDR3 sequence is 13 residues long. Trimming cost V 3 bases and J 4 bases, with 9 bases left between them. CDR1 is MNHEY and CDR2 is SMNVEV in the germline V gene (reference sequence). CDR3 region: CASSFSGGETQYF. CDR3 DNA sequence: TGTGCCAGCAGTTTTTCCGGGGGAGAGACCCAGTACTTC.

This chain links TRBV6-6 with TRBJ1-5; D call uncertain. V lost 2 bases to trimming and J lost 2 bases, with 10 bases between them. The CDR3 runs 15 residues. Germline values: CDR1 MNHNY, CDR2 SVGAGI (reference sequence). For the CDR3, the DNA is TGTGCCAGCAGTTACGGGCCCGCCGGCAATCAGCCCCAGCATTTT. Translation: CASSYGPAGNQPQHF.

This sequence joins TRBV6-1 and TRBJ2-1, with D unresolved. The length of the CDR3 is 13 residues. Trimming left V 6 bases short and J 6 bases short, with 12 bases between. CDR1 is MNHNS and CDR2 is SASEGT in the germline V gene. The CDR3 bases are TGTGCCAGCAGCTATTCCGGGTCCAATGAGCAGTTCTTC. Its translation is CASSYSGSNEQFF.

The CDR3 region is CASSYGTDSGNTIYF. The CDR3 region has the DNA TGTGCCAGCAGTTACGGTACAGACTCTGGAAACACCATATATTTT. The genes are TRBV6-5 and TRBJ1-3; D ambiguous. V lost 2 bases, J lost 0 bases, and 8 bases lay in between. The CDR3 totals 15 residues. CDR1 is MNHEY, CDR2 SVGAGI, per germline.